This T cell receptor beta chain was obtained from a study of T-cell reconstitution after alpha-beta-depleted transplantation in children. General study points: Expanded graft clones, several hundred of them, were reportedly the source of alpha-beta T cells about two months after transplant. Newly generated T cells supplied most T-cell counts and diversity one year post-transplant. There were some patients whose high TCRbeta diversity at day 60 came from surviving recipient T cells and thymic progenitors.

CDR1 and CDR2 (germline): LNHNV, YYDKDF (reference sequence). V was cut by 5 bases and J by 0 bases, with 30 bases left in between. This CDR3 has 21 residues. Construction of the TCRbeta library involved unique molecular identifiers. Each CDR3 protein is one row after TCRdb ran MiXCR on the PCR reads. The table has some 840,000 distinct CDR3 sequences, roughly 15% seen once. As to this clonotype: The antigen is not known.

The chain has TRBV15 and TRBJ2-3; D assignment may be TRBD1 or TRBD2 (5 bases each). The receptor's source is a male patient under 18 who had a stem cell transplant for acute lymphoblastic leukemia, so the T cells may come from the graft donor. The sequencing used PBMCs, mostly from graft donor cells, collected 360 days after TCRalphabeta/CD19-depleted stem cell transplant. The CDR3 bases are TGTGCCACCAGCCCAACTCCGGGGCCCCTCCGCAGATTGACTAGCACAGATACGCAGTATTTT. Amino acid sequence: CATSPTPGPLRRLTSTDTQYF.